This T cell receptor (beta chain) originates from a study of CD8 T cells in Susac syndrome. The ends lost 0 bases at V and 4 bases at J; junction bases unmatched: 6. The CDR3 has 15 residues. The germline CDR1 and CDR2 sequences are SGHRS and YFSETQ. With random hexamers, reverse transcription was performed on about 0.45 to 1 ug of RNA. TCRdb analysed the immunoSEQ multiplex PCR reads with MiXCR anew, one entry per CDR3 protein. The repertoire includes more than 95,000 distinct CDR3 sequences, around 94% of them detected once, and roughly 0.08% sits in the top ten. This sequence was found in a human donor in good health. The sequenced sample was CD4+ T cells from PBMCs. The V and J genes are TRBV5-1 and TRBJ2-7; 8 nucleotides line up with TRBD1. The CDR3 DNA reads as TGCGCCAGCAGCTTGGAAGGGACAGGAAAATACGAGCAGTACTTC. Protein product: CASSLEGTGKYEQYF. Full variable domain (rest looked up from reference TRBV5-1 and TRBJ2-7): KAGVTQTPRYLIKTRGQQVTLSCSPISGHRSVSWYQQTPGQGLQFLFEYFSETQRNKGNFPGRFSGRQFSNSRSEMNVSTLELGDSALYLCASSLEGTGKYEQYFGPGTRLTVT.